This TCR beta chain was identified during a study of blood T cell repertoires in COVID-19. V was shortened by 2 bases and J by 4 bases, with 9 bases between the two germline ends. CDR1 is GTSNPN and CDR2 is SVGIG in the germline V gene (reference sequence). This CDR3 contains 13 residues. Method: immunoSEQ multiplex PCR; TCRdb's copy keeps in-frame clones and lacks some. The table has 200,000 to 300,000 clones, roughly four fifths seen once. The genes are TRBV30 and TRBJ1-5; unclear D gene. Specimen: peripheral blood. The sequence came from a man older than 75 with acute or convalescent COVID-19. The DNA for the CDR3 is TGTGCCTGGAGTAGGGCGGGAAATCAGCCCCAGCATTTT. Its translation: CAWSRAGNQPQHF. Full variable domain (remainder filled in from reference TRBV30 and TRBJ1-5): SQTIHQWPATLVQPVGSPLSLECTVEGTSNPNLYWYRQAAGRGLQLLFYSVGIGQISSEVPQNLSASRPQDRQFILSSKKLLLSDSGFYLCAWSRAGNQPQHFGDGTRLSIL.